Given below is one TCR beta chain in context. Its antigen specificity is not known. No per-base quality is available; no much larger clone lies one base away. Trimming takes 1 base from V and 0 bases from J, and the germline ends sit 8 bases apart. From a lookup of the germline V gene, CDR1 and CDR2 are SGHRS and YFSETQ. Measured from the cysteine to the phenylalanine, the CDR3 is 14 residues long. CDR3 DNA only is kept here, 42 bases in frame from base 1. This sample was taken from a study of blood T cell repertoires in COVID-19 (dated by TCRdb to the early 2020s). Regarding the research as a whole: The collaborator samples originated in the United States, Italy and Spain and spanned the acute and convalescent phases of COVID-19. The prospective study material was composed of cDNA or gDNA derived from T cells, B-cell-depleted T cells, or PBMCs. Subjects who had been exposed to COVID-19, were actively infected with it, or had recovered from it provided the deeply sampled blood TCRbeta repertoires that made up the dataset. The repertoires were made available in a free public database intended to serve as a resource for research on the immune response to SARS-CoV-2. The samples were drawn from the first 160 participants of the ongoing ImmuneRACE study and from 1,254 subjects provided by 6 global collaborators. A de-identified subject ID, COVID-19 status, age in years and sex were almost always included in the sample metadata. Where available, HLA class I and class II types were taken from metadata supplied by the sample provider and were not determined by assay-based typing. Overall study outcomes, separate from this receptor: The quantity of clinical and demographic metadata differed by source and by participant and was supplied without curation.

The immunoSEQ Assay, a bias-controlled multiplex PCR, was used to amplify TCRbeta CDR3 regions from genomic DNA. On the authors' methods: The number of nucleated cells in each sample was estimated from the amplification of reference gene primers within the assay. To quantify the absolute abundance of each unique TCRbeta CDR3 rearrangement, sequence reads were collapsed and filtered. Productive Simpson clonality was computed per sample as the square root of Simpson's diversity index over productive rearrangements. The immuneACCESS repertoire file appears here via TCRdb, limited to in-frame rearrangements. These files lack a portion of the clones; in checked studies, under half of the deficit traces to unresolved V genes, and the cause of the others is not known. The DNA gave D and trimming, while V, J and clone size come from that table. The sample profile shows approximately 210,000 clones; approximately 86% of them were found once. The ten biggest clones cover about 3.9% of the sample.

Collaborating institutions collected whole blood in K2EDTA tubes following their own protocols. For TCRbeta analysis, collaborator samples were shipped as frozen whole blood, as isolated PBMCs, or as DNA extracted from either sample type. The TCR originated in a woman of 80 years or more with acute or convalescent COVID-19. The chain links TRBV5-1 with TRBJ2-7; the D segment could be TRBD1, given 5 matching bases. The source material was peripheral blood. The CDR3 corresponds to CASSLLTVSYEQYF. The nucleotides read TGCGCCAGCAGCTTGTTGACAGTCTCCTACGAGCAGTACTTC. The full variable domain, with segments outside the CDR3 supplied by the reference TRBV5-1 and TRBJ2-7 proteins, appears as KAGVTQTPRYLIKTRGQQVTLSCSPISGHRSVSWYQQTPGQGLQFLFEYFSETQRNKGNFPGRFSGRQFSNSRSEMNVSTLELGDSALYLCASSLLTVSYEQYFGPGTRLTVT.